The entry below describes one T cell receptor (beta chain). In the original workflow: To classify distant metastasis in papillary thyroid cancer, a model was built from CDR3 differences across clinicopathological groups. TCRdb re-called clones from the PCR reads using MiXCR. It is TCRdb's table, rather than the study itself, that gives the V and J calls and clone size. The sample consists of tens of thousands of clones, 20% to 25% of them appearing once. Thyroid surgery had not been preceded by any treatment in any patient. This entry is derived from a study of metastatic and nonmetastatic thyroid tumors. About the study: Comparison of repertoires was carried out across blood and tumor or nodule tissue from malignant and benign thyroid patients.

The specimen was blood. The sequence came from a female donor with papillary thyroid cancer or a benign thyroid nodule (not recorded which). Some clones in this sample may be carry-over from other donors' samples.

CDR3 in amino acids: CASSSWTVGRANEQFF. The CDR3, as DNA: TGCGCCAGCAGCTCATGGACAGTTGGGCGGGCCAATGAGCAGTTCTTC. The chain recombines TRBV5-1 with TRBJ2-1; TRBD1 is a possible D gene (6 bases). V lost 3 bases and J 6 bases, leaving 19 bases between the germline ends. The CDR3 is 16 residues long. Germline V lookup: CDR1 SGHRS, CDR2 YFSETQ.